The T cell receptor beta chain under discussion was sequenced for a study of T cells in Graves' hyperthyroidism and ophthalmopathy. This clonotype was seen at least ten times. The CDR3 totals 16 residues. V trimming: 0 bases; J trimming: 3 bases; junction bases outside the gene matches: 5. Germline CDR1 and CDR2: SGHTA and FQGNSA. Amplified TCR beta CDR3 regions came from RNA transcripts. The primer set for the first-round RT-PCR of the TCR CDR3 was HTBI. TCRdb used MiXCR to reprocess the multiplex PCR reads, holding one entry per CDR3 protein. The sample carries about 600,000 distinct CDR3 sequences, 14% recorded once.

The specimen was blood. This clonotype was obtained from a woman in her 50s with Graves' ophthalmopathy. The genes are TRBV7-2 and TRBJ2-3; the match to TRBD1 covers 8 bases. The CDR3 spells CASSLAQGQGTDTQYF. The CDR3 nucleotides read TGTGCCAGCAGCTTAGCGCAAGGACAGGGTACAGATACGCAGTATTTT.